This T cell receptor (beta chain) was documented in a study of T cell clonality in common variable immunodeficiency. Study findings and constraints: Repertoire-complication correlations in CVID were limited by patient heterogeneity.

The CDR3 spans 15 residues. J lost 7 bases, V lost 3 bases, and 8 bases had no gene match. In germline, CDR1 is DFQATT, CDR2 SNEGSKA (reference sequence). This clone was seen many times. What it binds is unknown. The CDR3 end is not reached by the read, which stops 3 residues before it; the germline J gene fills it in. The repertoire was sequenced with immunoSEQ multiplex PCR; TCRdb's copy has only in-frame clones and lacks some. This sample carries about 81,000 clones, none of them present only once. This TCR came from a person aged 18 to 70 in good health. This rearrangement joins TRBV20-1 to TRBJ2-1; 11 bases agree with TRBD2. Sequencing was performed on peripheral blood mononuclear cells. The CDR3 bases that were read are TGCAGTGCTAGGAAACCGGGACTAGCGGTAAATGAG. Its translation: CSARKPGLAVNE. The full CDR3 protein is CSARKPGLAVNEQFF.